Listed below are T cell receptor beta chains from one sample, sequenced in a study of monozygotic twins with inflammatory bowel disease. TCRdb reprocessed the 5' RACE reads and keeps a single row for each CDR3 protein, giving no DNA. The sample features some 100,000 distinct CDR3 sequences, with around 12% in its top ten. The specimen sequenced was blood. The receptor source for this set is a human donor with ulcerative colitis or Crohn's disease, or a healthy co-twin of an affected twin (not recorded which). Both conserved end residues are part of each CDR3.

j_gene: TRBJ2-5; v_gene: TRBV6-5; CDR3aa: CASSYSELWGETQYF
j_gene: TRBJ2-2; v_gene: TRBV6-1; CDR3aa: CASSPPLGLAGFTGELFF
j_gene: TRBJ1-5; v_gene: TRBV18; CDR3aa: CASSLDRGHQPQHF
j_gene: TRBJ2-7; v_gene: TRBV6-5; CDR3aa: CASSYEPGQGPGHF
j_gene: TRBJ2-7; v_gene: TRBV6-2/TRBV6-3; CDR3aa: CASSPGQGPIYEQYF
j_gene: TRBJ2-2; v_gene: TRBV29-1; CDR3aa: CSGREATNTGELFF
j_gene: TRBJ2-1; v_gene: TRBV28; CDR3aa: CASSWDKDYYNEQFF
j_gene: TRBJ1-4; v_gene: TRBV5-1; CDR3aa: CASSLDLRSMLGTNEKLFF
j_gene: TRBJ2-1; v_gene: TRBV4-1; CDR3aa: CASSQGQGNYNEQFF
j_gene: TRBJ1-5; v_gene: TRBV15; CDR3aa: CATSRGAGRQPQHF
j_gene: TRBJ2-2; v_gene: TRBV11-2; CDR3aa: CASSFSGGLIGELFF
j_gene: TRBJ2-7; v_gene: TRBV20-1; CDR3aa: CSAPIRDRVPYEQYF
j_gene: TRBJ2-7; v_gene: TRBV5-1; CDR3aa: CASFGHRPYEQYF
j_gene: TRBJ2-1; v_gene: TRBV29-1; CDR3aa: CSVDPLADYSYNEQFF
j_gene: TRBJ2-1; v_gene: TRBV28; CDR3aa: CASSFSLGEQFF